Listed here is a single T cell receptor (beta chain). The specificity of this receptor is unknown. A read error may explain this, as a much larger clone is one base away. cDNA was synthesized by template-switch 5'RACE using a primer carrying a 10-nucleotide random unique molecular identifier by which each TCR transcript was tagged. Every sequencing run covered 15-18 subjects and yielded more than 200 million TCR-beta sequences. The RNeasy kit was used to extract total RNA. Using the KAPA Real-time Library Amplification kit, TCR-beta VDJ regions were amplified with primers for the TCR constant region and the 5'RACE anchor. A first PCR added sample indexes and Illumina adaptors, and a second PCR then raised library yield. After Ampure bead purification, the TCR product of roughly 650 bp was size-selected on a 2% E-gel SizeSelection system. Before pooling, libraries had their quality checked on a Bioanalyzer, their concentration measured with Qubit, and their quantity determined with the Kapa Library Quantification kit. An Illumina HiSeq 2500 sequenced the libraries paired-end 2 x 150 bp. To increase sequence diversity, about 23-32% phiX was spiked into each library pool. The original methods were these. The quality-filtered reads were processed with the UMI-based MiGEC pipeline, whose error correction step removed more than 90% of the raw TCR sequences. VDJ genes were aligned to IMGT germline references, and clonotypes were defined by unique CDR3 amino acid sequence plus V-J genes. Clonal expansion, Shannon diversity and CDR3 relatedness were evaluated with VDJtools (CalcPairwiseDistances, ClusterSamples), while phylogenetic trees were built in CLCbio workbench. Clones with at least 8 unique UMIs were defined as expanded, with this threshold being based on coefficient-of-variation modelling across technical triplicates. TCRdb reprocessing: public reads trimmed at Q25 with fastp, clones called with MiXCR, in-frame beta chains kept. Identical CDR3 proteins give one entry, which carries the most common genes and DNA. In this record, the V and J calls reflect TCRdb's handling and not the investigators' own analysis. The sample table lists around 42,000 distinct CDR3 sequences, about 13% of them with a count of one. The ten most abundant clones make up roughly 10% of the sample.

The label giving this sample's time point can be read as: longitudinal time-point 3. Healthy controls were blood bank volunteers in Maryland, USA. For unsorted PBMC libraries, 2 million PBMCs were used after storage in RNAlater at -80 degrees C until RNA extraction. Peripheral blood was subjected to Ficoll-Hypaque density gradient centrifugation to isolate PBMCs, which were then cryopreserved in liquid nitrogen. The sample is drawn from a study of neurological immune-mediated disorders (dated 2019 in TCRdb). Regarding the research as a whole: Peripheral blood TCR-beta repertoires from HTLV-I-associated myelopathy (HAM/TSP) patients, multiple sclerosis patients and healthy controls were compared by UMI-based sequencing. Alongside PBMC samples, the set of 106 TCR-beta libraries contained longitudinal samples, technical triplicates, and paired CD4+ and CD8+ T-cell subsets that had been sorted. Each longitudinal HAM/TSP and healthy donor was sampled at 3 time-points spaced at 3-40 month intervals. The cohort included approximately 68 subjects: about 15 with HAM/TSP, about 35 with multiple sclerosis, and 20 healthy controls. Beyond this particular receptor, the publication reports: The highest TCR clonal expansion was observed in HAM/TSP patients, whereas the lowest was observed in MS patients, even when compared with healthy controls. No identical CDR3 amino acid sequences were found to be shared among expanded clones across subjects, suggesting that TCR-beta repertoires were private in all groups.

CDR1 SGHRS and CDR2 YFSETQ are derived from the germline V gene. The CDR3 holds 16 amino acids from the cysteine to the phenylalanine. Just the 48-base CDR3 DNA is kept, in frame starting at base 1. The origin of this receptor is a man aged 25 to 45 in good health. Sequenced: PBMCs. The rearrangement joined TRBV5-1 to TRBJ2-1, with 13 junctional bases fitting TRBD2. The DNA sequence is TGCGCCAGAAGCTTGGTGGGGACTAGCGGGAACAATGAGCAGTTCTTC. Translated, this gives CARSLVGTSGNNEQFF.